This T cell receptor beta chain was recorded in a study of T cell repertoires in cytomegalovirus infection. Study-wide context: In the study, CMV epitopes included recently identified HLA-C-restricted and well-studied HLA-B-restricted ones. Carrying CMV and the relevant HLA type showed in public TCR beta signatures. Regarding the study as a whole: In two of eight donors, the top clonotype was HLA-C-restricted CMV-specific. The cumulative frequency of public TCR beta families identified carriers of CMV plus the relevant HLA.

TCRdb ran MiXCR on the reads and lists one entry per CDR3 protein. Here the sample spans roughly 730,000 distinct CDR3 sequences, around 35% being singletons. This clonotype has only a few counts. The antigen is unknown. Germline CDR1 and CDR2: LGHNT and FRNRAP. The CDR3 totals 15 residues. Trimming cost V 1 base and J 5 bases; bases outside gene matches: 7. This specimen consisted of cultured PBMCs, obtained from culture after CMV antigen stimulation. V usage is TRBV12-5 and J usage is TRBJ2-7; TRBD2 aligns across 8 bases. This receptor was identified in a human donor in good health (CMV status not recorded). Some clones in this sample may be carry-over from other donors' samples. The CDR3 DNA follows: TGTGCTAGTGGTTTGGCCCTGACTAGCGTCCACGAGCAGTACTTC. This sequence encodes CASGLALTSVHEQYF.